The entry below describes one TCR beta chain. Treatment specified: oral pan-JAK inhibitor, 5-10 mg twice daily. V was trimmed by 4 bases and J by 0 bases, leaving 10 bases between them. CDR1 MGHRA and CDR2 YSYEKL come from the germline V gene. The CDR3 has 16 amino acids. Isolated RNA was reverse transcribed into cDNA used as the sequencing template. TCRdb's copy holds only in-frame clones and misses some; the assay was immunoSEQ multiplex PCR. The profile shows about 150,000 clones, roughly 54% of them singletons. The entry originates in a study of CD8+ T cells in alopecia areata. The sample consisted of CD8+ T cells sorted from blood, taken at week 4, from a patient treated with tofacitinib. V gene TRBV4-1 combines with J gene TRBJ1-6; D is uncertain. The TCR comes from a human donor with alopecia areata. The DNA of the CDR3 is TGCGCCAGCAGCCCATTGCTCAGCTCCTATAATTCACCCCTCCACTTT. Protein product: CASSPLLSSYNSPLHF.